The 15 T cell receptor beta chains reported below all come from one sample, sequenced in a study of shared clonotypes between healthy human individuals. TCRdb's copy holds only in-frame clones and misses some; the assay was immunoSEQ multiplex PCR. In the table there are about 1.5 million clones, around 97% of which are singletons. Sample: naive CD4+ T cells sorted from blood. Subset meaning: CD45RA+ positively selected. These TCRs come from a man younger than 40 in good health.

This clone has only one observation. The chain joins TRBV28 to TRBJ2-7; no clear D gene. The CDR3 runs 13 residues. Trimming took off 3 bases at V and 3 bases at J, with 9 bases between the two ends. Germline V CDR1 and CDR2: MDHEN, SYDVKM. CDR3 amino acids: CASSFPRHYEQYF. The CDR3 coding sequence is TGTGCCAGCAGTTTCCCCAGGCACTACGAGCAGTACTTC.

The V and J genes are TRBV14 and TRBJ2-6, with D unclear. The germline CDR1 and CDR2 sequences are SGHDN and FVKESK. V lost 1 base, J lost 0 bases, and 7 bases lay in between. The CDR3 totals 16 residues. In DNA, the CDR3 is TGTGCCAGCAGCCAAGTCGGAAACTCTGGGGCCAACGTCCTGACTTTC. Its protein product is CASSQVGNSGANVLTF. The full variable domain, completed using reference TRBV14 and TRBJ2-6, is EAGVTQFPSHSVIEKGQTVTLRCDPISGHDNLYWYRRVMGKEIKFLLHFVKESKQDESGMPNNRFLAERTGGTYSTLKVQPAELEDSGVYFCASSQVGNSGANVLTFGAGSRLTVL.

The chain recombines TRBV10-2 with TRBJ2-3; D call uncertain. Between the trimmed V and J ends, which lost 3 bases and 0 bases, there was a span of 10 bases. CDR1 and CDR2 (germline): WSHSY, SAAADI. This CDR3 contains 15 residues. The CDR3 spells CASSDLRPSTDTQYF. In DNA, the CDR3 is TGCGCCAGCAGTGACCTCCGACCTAGCACAGATACGCAGTATTTT.

The gene calls are TRBV5-1 and TRBJ1-5, with TRBD1 as a possible D gene (5 bases). V was cut by 0 bases and J by 2 bases, with 9 bases left in between. The germline V gene encodes CDR1 SGHRS and CDR2 YFSETQ. The CDR3 is 15 residues long. CDR3 nucleotides: TGCGCCAGCAGCTTGGAAGGGGATGGCAATCAGCCCCAGCATTTT. Translated, it gives CASSLEGDGNQPQHF.

The chain links TRBV2 to TRBJ2-7, with D possibly TRBD1 on 5 matching bases. The germline V gene has CDR1 SNHLY and CDR2 FYNNEI. The V end lost 7 bases, the J end lost 2 bases, and 15 bases lay between the germline ends. There are 14 residues in the CDR3. The CDR3 sequence: CASMARQSAYEQYF. The DNA for the CDR3 is TGTGCCAGCATGGCAAGACAGTCCGCCTACGAGCAGTACTTC.

The rearrangement joins TRBV11-2 to TRBJ1-5; TRBD1 matches at 7 bases. From germline, CDR1 is SGHAT and CDR2 FQNNGV. The CDR3 has 13 residues. Losses at the gene ends were 5 bases for V and 4 bases for J; bases not matched to a gene: 2. The CDR3 sequence is CASSRQGNQPQHF. The DNA for the CDR3 is TGTGCCAGCAGCCGACAGGGTAATCAGCCCCAGCATTTT.

The rearrangement uses TRBV27 and TRBJ2-7; 7 bases align to TRBD2. The junction had 16 bases not matched to a gene; V was cut back by 6 bases and J by 5 bases. The germline V gene encodes CDR1 MNHEY and CDR2 SMNVEV (reference sequence). This CDR3 is built from 16 residues. CDR3 in DNA: TGTGCCAGCAGGAGGCTGGATGGCGGGAGAGTCCACGAGCAGTACTTC. Translated, it gives CASRRLDGGRVHEQYF.

The chain is built from TRBV7-2 and TRBJ2-1; weak D call: TRBD2 (5 bases). V was pared by 5 bases and J by 4 bases, with 12 bases between. This CDR3 contains 14 residues. The germline CDR1 and CDR2 sequences are SGHTA and FQGNSA. The CDR3 spells CASSRELSYNEQFF. CDR3 sequence (DNA): TGTGCCAGCAGCCGGGAACTCAGTTACAATGAGCAGTTCTTC.

V gene TRBV10-3 combines with J gene TRBJ2-7; the match to TRBD1 covers 8 bases. The CDR3 extends over 16 amino acids. The trim removed 6 bases at V and 4 bases at J, leaving 14 bases unmatched. Germline values: CDR1 ENHRY, CDR2 SYGVKD. CDR3 sequence: CAIRKRTAGGAYEQYF. CDR3 bases: TGTGCCATCAGAAAAAGGACCGCAGGGGGCGCTTACGAGCAGTACTTC.

V is TRBV5-1 and J is TRBJ1-3; 7 nucleotides align to TRBD1. The CDR3 extends over 19 amino acids. The junction had 20 bases not matched to a gene; V was cut back by 4 bases and J by 4 bases. The germline V gene encodes CDR1 SGHRS and CDR2 YFSETQ. The CDR3 region is CASSREGQSGRRSGNTIYF. DNA of the CDR3: TGCGCCAGCAGCCGTGAGGGACAGAGCGGCCGCCGATCCGGAAACACCATATATTTT.

The chain uses TRBV19 and TRBJ2-1; D is possibly TRBD1 (6 bases). The CDR3 runs 12 residues. Per the germline V gene, CDR1 is LNHDA and CDR2 is SQIVND (reference sequence). The V end lost 8 bases, the J end lost 6 bases, and 11 bases lay between the germline ends. CDR3 residues: CASSEGGNEQFF. Written as DNA, the CDR3 is TGTGCCAGTTCTGAAGGGGGCAATGAGCAGTTCTTC.

This chain joins TRBV2 and TRBJ2-5; 13 bases are a match to TRBD2. The V gene end was trimmed by 4 bases and the J gene end by 2 bases; junction bases not matched to a gene: 10. The germline gives CDR1 SNHLY, CDR2 FYNNEI. The CDR3 has 18 residues. CDR3 DNA: TGTGCCAGCAGTGGGTCAGGACTAGCGGGAGCGCCACAAGAGACCCAGTACTTC. This gives the protein CASSGSGLAGAPQETQYF.

This clone was seen only once. V gene TRBV25-1 combines with J gene TRBJ2-7, with 7 bases identical to TRBD1. V shed 6 bases, J shed 1 base, and the junction held 9 bases outside the gene matches. Looked up from germline, CDR1 is MGHDK and CDR2 is SYGVNS. The CDR3 contains 15 residues. Written as DNA, the CDR3 is TGTGCCAGCAGACAGGCTCAGGGGGAATCCTACGAGCAGTACTTC. It yields the protein CASRQAQGESYEQYF.

This chain joins TRBV6-5 and TRBJ2-3; no reliable D call. The V end lost 6 bases, the J end lost 0 bases, and 13 bases lay between the germline ends. This CDR3 region has 15 residues. Germline V gene lookup returns CDR1 MNHEY and CDR2 SVGAGI. The CDR3 region is CASRPWATSTDTQYF. The CDR3 region has the DNA TGTGCCAGCAGGCCTTGGGCGACTAGCACAGATACGCAGTATTTT.

The chain uses TRBV7-2 and TRBJ2-3, with 11 positions matching TRBD2. CDR3 size: 15 residues. The V segment lost 6 bases and the J segment 5 bases; nucleotides outside the gene matches: 7. The germline V gene encodes CDR1 SGHTA and CDR2 FQGNSA. CDR3 bases: TGTGCCAGCAGAGGTCCCGGGACTAGCGGAGATACGCAGTATTTT. This translates into CASRGPGTSGDTQYF.